Shown below are 8 T cell receptor beta chains from a single sample sequenced in a study of CD8 T cells in Susac syndrome. The authors reverse transcribed roughly 0.5 to 1 ug RNA with random hexamers. TCRdb independently ran MiXCR on the immunoSEQ multiplex PCR reads; one entry per CDR3 protein. This table holds 55,000 to 70,000 distinct CDR3 sequences, more than 85% found once. The sequenced material came from CD8+ T cells from PBMCs. These receptor sequences come from a human donor in good health.

This chain uses TRBV7-9 with TRBJ1-2; the D is unclear. V gave up 7 bases and J gave up 0 bases, with 15 bases separating them. This CDR3 has 15 residues. From germline, CDR1 is SEHNR and CDR2 FQNEAQ (reference sequence). The CDR3 coding sequence is TGTGCCAGCACCCCTCCCGGTCCCGCTAACTATGGCTACACCTTC. Translating gives CASTPPGPANYGYTF.

This chain connects TRBV3-1 to TRBJ2-1; 8 bases are a match to TRBD2. Per the germline V gene, CDR1 is LGHDT and CDR2 is YNNKEL (reference sequence). Trimming removed 6 bases from V and 4 bases from J; junction bases left unmatched: 5. This CDR3 contains 14 residues. The chain's CDR3 is CASSLSGVYNEQFF. The CDR3 DNA sequence: TGTGCCAGCAGTCTTAGCGGGGTATACAATGAGCAGTTCTTC.

The chain recombines TRBV27 with TRBJ2-1, with D unclear. Trimming stripped 6 bases from V and 6 bases from J, with 12 bases between. The length of the CDR3 is 13 residues. Germline CDR1 reads MNHEY; CDR2 reads SMNVEV (reference sequence). CDR3: CASSPFLGNEQFF. The CDR3 DNA reads as TGTGCCAGCAGCCCGTTCTTGGGCAATGAGCAGTTCTTC.

This chain connects TRBV6-5 to TRBJ2-5; perhaps TRBD2 as D (6 bases). Deletions cut 6 bases from V and 4 bases from J, with 15 bases between. Per the germline V gene, CDR1 is MNHEY and CDR2 is SVGAGI. CDR3 size: 14 residues. Here the CDR3 reads CASSPLMGGETQYF. The DNA for the CDR3 is TGTGCCAGCAGCCCGTTGATGGGGGGAGAGACCCAGTACTTC.

The chain links TRBV7-8 to TRBJ1-5; D not certain. Trimming left V 3 bases short and J 4 bases short, with 7 bases between. Germline V gene data show CDR1 as SGHVS and CDR2 as FQNEAQ. The CDR3 has 13 amino acids. The CDR3: CASSLEINQPQHF. As DNA, the CDR3 is TGTGCCAGCAGCTTGGAGATAAATCAGCCCCAGCATTTT.

The chain combines TRBV14 with TRBJ2-2; D is ambiguous. The CDR3 is made up of 14 amino acids. V was shortened by 0 bases and J by 7 bases, with 9 bases between the two germline ends. Germline V CDR1 and CDR2: SGHDN, FVKESK. The CDR3 DNA is TGTGCCAGCAGCCAAGAGATCCGACTCGGGGAGCTGTTTTTT. Its translation: CASSQEIRLGELFF.

The J gene is TRBJ2-1, the V gene TRBV29-1; D is undetermined. V was trimmed by 6 bases and J by 6 bases, leaving 9 bases between them. Germline assignment: CDR1 SQVTM and CDR2 ANQGSEA. There are 11 residues in the CDR3. In DNA, the CDR3 is TGCAGCGTCGTAACCAGCAATGAGCAGTTCTTC. The encoded protein is CSVVTSNEQFF.

The chain is built from TRBV3-1 and TRBJ1-2; D ambiguous. The ends were cut back, 0 bases at V and 3 bases at J, with 5 bases in the middle. CDR1 is LGHDT, CDR2 YNNKEL, per germline (reference sequence). The CDR3 is made up of 13 amino acids. The CDR3 nucleotides are TGTGCCAGCAGCCAAGATCCCGACTATGGCTACACCTTC. Its protein product is CASSQDPDYGYTF. Full variable domain (rest looked up from reference TRBV3-1 and TRBJ1-2): DTAVSQTPKYLVTQMGNDKSIKCEQNLGHDTMYWYKQDSKKFLKIMFSYNNKELIINETVPNRFSPKSPDKAHLNLHINSLELGDSAVYFCASSQDPDYGYTFGSGTRLTVV.